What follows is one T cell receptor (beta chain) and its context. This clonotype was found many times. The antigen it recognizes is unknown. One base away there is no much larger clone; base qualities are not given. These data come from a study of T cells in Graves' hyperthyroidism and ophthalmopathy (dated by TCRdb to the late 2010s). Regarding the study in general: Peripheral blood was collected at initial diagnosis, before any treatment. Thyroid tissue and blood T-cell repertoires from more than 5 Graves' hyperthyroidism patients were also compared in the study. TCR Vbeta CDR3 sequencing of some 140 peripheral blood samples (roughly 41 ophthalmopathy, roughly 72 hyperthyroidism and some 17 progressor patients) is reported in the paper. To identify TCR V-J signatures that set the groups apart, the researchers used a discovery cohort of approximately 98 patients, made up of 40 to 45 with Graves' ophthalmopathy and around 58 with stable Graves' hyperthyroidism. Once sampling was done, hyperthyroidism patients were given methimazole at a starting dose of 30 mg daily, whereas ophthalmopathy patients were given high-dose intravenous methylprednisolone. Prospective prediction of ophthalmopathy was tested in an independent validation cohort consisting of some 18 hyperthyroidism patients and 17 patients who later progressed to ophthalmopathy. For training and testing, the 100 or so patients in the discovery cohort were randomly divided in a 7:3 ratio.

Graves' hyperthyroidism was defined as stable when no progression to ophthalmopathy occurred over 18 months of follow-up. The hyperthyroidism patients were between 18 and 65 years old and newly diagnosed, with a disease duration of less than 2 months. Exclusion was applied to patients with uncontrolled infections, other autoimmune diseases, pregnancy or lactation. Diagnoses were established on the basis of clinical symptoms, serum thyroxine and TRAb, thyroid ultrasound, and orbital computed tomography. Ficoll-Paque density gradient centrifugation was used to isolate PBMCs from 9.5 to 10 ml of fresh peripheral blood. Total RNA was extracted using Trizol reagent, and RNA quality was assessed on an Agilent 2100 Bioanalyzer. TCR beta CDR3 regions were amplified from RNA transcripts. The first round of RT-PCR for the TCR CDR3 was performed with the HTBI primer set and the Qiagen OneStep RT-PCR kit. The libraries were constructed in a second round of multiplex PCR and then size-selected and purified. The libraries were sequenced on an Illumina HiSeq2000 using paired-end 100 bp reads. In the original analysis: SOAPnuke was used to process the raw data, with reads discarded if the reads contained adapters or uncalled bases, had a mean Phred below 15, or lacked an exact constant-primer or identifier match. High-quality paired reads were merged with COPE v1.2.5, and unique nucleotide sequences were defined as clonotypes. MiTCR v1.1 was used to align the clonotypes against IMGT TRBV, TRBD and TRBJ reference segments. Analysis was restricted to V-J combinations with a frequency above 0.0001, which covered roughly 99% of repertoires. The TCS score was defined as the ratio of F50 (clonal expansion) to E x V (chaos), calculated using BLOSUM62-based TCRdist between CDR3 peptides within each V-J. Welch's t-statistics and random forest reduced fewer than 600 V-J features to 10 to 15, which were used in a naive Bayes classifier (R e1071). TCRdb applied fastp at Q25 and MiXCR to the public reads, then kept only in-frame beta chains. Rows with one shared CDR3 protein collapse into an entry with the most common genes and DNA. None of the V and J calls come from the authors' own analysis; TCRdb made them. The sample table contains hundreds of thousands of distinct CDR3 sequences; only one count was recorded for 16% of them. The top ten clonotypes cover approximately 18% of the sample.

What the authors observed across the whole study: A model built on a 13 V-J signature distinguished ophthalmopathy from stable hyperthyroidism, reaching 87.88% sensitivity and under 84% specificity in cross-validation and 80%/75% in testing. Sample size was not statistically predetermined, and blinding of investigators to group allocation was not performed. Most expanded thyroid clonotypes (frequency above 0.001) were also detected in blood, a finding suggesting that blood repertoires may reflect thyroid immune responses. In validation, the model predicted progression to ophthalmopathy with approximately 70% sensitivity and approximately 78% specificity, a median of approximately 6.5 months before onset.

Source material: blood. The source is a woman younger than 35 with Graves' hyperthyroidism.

The CDR3 sequence is CSALDGQTGYGYTF. The bases are TGCAGTGCTCTTGACGGACAGACGGGGTATGGCTACACCTTC. Here the chain combines TRBV20-1 and TRBJ1-2; a tentative D match to TRBD1 spans 6 bases. The trim is 5 bases for V and 5 bases for J, with a gap of 18 bases between the germline ends. The CDR3 spans 14 residues, from the cysteine through the phenylalanine. Of all the DNA, just the CDR3 is kept, 42 bases in frame from base 1. CDR1 and CDR2, looked up from the germline V gene (reference sequence), are DFQATT and SNEGSKA.